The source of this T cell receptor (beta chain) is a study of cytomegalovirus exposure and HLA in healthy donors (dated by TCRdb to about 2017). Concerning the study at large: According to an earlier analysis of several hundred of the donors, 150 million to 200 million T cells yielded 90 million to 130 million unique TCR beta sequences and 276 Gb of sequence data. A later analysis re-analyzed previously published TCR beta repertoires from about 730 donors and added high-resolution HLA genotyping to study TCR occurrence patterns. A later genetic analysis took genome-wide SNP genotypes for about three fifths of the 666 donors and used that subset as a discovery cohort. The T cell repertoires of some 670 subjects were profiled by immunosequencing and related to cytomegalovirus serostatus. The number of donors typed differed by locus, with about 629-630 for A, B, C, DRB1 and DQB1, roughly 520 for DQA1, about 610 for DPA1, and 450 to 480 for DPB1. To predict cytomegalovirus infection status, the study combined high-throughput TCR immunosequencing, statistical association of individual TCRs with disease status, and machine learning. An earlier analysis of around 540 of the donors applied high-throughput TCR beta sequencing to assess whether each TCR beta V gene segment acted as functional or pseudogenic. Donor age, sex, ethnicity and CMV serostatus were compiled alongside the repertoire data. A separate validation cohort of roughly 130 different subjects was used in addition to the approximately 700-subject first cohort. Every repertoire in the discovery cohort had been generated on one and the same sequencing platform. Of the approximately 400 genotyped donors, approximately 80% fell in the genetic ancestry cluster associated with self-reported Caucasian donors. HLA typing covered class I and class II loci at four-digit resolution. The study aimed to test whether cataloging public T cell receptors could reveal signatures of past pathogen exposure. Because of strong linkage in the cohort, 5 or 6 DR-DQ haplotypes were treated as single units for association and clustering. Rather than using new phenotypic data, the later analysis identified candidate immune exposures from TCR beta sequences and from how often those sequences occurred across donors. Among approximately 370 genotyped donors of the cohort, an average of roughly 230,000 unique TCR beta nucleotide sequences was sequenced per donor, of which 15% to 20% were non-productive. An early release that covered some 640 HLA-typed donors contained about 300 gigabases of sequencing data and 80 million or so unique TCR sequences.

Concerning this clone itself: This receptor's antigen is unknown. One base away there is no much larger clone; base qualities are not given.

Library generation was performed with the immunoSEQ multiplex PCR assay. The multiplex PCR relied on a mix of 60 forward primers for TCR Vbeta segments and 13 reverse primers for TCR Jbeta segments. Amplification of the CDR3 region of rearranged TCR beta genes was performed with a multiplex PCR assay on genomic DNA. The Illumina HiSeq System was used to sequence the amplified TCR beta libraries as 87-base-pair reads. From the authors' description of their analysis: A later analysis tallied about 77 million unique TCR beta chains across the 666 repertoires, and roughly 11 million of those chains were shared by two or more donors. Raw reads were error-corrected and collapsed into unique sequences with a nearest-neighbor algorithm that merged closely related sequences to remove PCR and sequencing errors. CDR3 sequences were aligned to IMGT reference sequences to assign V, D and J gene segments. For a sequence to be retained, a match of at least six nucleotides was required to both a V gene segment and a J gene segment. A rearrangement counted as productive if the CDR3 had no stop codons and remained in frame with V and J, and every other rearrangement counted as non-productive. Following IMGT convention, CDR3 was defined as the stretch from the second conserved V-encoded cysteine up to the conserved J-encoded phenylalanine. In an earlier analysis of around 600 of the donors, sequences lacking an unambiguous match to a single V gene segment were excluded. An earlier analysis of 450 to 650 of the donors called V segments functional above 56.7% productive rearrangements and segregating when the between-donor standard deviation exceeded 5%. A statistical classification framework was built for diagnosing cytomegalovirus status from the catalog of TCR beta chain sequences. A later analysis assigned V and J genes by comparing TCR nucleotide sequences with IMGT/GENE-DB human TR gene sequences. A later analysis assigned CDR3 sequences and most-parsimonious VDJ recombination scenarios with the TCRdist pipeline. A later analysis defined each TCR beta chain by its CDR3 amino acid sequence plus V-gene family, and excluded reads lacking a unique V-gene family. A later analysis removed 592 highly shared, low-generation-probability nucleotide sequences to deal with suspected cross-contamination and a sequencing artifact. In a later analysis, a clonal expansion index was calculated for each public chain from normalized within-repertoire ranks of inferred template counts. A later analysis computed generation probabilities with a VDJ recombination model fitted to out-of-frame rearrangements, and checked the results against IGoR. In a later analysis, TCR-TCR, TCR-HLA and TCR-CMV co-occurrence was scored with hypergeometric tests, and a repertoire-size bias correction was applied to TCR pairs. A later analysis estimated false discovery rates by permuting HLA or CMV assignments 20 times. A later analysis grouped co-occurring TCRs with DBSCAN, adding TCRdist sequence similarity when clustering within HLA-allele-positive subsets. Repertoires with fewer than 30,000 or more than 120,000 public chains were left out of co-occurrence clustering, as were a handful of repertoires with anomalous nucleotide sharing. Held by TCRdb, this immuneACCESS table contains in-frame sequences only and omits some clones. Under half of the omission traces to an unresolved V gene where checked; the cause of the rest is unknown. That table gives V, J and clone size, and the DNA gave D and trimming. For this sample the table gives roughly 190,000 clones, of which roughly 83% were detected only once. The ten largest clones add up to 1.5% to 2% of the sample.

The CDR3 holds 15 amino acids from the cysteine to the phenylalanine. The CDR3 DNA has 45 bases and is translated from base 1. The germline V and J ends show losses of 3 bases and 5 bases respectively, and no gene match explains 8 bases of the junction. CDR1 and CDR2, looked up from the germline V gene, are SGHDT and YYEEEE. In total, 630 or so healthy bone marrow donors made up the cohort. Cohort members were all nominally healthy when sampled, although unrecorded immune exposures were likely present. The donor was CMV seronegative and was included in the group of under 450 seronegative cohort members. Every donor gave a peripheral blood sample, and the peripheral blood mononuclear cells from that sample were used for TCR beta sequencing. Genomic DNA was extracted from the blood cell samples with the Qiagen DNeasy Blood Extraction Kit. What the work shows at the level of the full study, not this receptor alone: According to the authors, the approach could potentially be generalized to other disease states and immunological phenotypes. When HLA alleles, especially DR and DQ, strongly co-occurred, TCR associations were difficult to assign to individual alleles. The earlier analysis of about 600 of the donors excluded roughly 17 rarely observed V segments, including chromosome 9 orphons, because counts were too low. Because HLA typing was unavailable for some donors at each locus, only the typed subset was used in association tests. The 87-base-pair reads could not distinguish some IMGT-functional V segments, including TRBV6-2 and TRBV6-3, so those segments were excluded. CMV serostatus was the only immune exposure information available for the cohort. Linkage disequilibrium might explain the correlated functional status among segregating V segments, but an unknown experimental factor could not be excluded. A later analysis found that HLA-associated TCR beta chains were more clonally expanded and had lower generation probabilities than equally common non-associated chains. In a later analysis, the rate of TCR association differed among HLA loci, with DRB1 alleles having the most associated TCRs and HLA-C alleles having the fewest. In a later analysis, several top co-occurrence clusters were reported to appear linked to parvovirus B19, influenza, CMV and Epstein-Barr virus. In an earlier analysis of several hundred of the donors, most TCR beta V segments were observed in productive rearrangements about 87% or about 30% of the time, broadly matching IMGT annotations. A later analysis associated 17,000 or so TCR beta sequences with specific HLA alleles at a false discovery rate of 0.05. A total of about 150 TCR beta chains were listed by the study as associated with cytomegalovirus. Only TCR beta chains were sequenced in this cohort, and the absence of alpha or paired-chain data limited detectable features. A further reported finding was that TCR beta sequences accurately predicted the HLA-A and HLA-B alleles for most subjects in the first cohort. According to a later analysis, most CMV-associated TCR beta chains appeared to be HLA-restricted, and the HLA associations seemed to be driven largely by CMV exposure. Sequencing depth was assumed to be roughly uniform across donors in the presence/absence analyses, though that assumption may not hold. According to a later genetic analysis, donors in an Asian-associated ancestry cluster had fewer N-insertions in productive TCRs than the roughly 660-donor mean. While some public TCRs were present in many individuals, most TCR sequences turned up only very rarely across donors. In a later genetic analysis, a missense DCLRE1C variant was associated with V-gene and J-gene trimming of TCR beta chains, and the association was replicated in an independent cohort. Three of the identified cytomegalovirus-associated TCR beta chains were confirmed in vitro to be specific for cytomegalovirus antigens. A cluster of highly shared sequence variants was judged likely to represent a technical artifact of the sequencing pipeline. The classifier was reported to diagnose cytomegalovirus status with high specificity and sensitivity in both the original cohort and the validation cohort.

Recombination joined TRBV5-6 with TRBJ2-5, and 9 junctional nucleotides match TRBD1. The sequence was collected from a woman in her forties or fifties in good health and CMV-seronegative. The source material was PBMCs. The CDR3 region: CASSWDRDFEETQYF. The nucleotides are TGTGCCAGCAGCTGGGACAGGGATTTTGAGGAGACCCAGTACTTC.